Listed here are 29 T cell receptor beta chains from one sample, sequenced in a study of shared clonotypes between healthy human individuals. Generated by immunoSEQ multiplex PCR, the TCRdb table keeps only in-frame clones and is missing some. The top ten hold 0.95% to 1.5% of the sample, which has about 1.5 million clones, more than 95% seen once. Material: naive CD4+ T cells sorted from blood. Stated subset: CD45RA+ positively selected. All receptors come from a man in his thirties or forties in good health.

The chain uses TRBV9 and TRBJ2-7; D gene ambiguous. CDR3 size: 14 residues. The V end lost 3 bases, the J end lost 2 bases, and 12 bases lay between the germline ends. The germline CDR1 and CDR2 sequences are SGDLS and YYNGEE. The CDR3 is CASSADVRAYEQYF. CDR3 bases: TGTGCCAGCAGCGCGGACGTGAGAGCCTACGAGCAGTACTTC.

V is TRBV14 and J is TRBJ2-3, with D perhaps TRBD2 (6 bases). V was trimmed by 6 bases and J by 0 bases, leaving 13 bases between them. The length of the CDR3 is 15 residues. Germline CDR1 and CDR2: SGHDN and FVKESK. CDR3 amino acids: CASRPTSESTDTQYF. CDR3 bases: TGTGCCAGCAGGCCGACTAGTGAAAGCACAGATACGCAGTATTTT.

The chain combines TRBV7-6 with TRBJ1-1; TRBD1 agrees at 8 bases. The CDR3 sequence is 13 residues long. Germline V lookup: CDR1 SGHVS, CDR2 FNYEAQ. Trimming took 5 bases from V and 11 from J; bases not matched to a gene: 10. In nucleotides, the CDR3 is TGTGCCAGCAGCCCGGGACAGGATTTATATGCTTTCTTT. Its protein is CASSPGQDLYAFF.

In nucleotides, the CDR3 is TGCAGCGTTTACGGGCCCATATTATATAGCAATCAGCCCCAGCATTTT. Its translation is CSVYGPILYSNQPQHF. V usage is TRBV29-1 and J usage is TRBJ1-5; no firm D call. The ends were cut back, 5 bases at V and 0 bases at J, with 17 bases in the middle. Germline CDR1 SQVTM, CDR2 ANQGSEA. This CDR3 has 16 amino acids.

As regards this clone: The identical CDR3 is also encoded by other nucleotide sequences in the sample. V is TRBV19 and J is TRBJ1-1; D uncertain. Germline V gene data show CDR1 as LNHDA and CDR2 as SQIVND (reference sequence). This CDR3 comprises 13 residues. V lost 5 bases, J lost 5 bases, and 12 bases lay in between. The CDR3 reads CASSYRGPTEAFF. The CDR3 DNA sequence: TGTGCCAGTAGTTATCGGGGTCCAACTGAAGCTTTCTTT.

This clone was recorded once. This chain connects TRBV15 to TRBJ1-5; D is uncertain. The germline CDR1 and CDR2 sequences are LNHNV and YYDKDF (reference sequence). The length of the CDR3 is 13 residues. V was clipped by 0 bases and J by 7 bases, with 7 bases between them. CDR3 amino acids: CATSRDHRQPQHF. The CDR3 coding sequence is TGTGCCACCAGCAGAGATCACCGACAGCCCCAGCATTTT.

The chain uses TRBV28 and TRBJ2-7; 10 positions match TRBD2. V was clipped by 6 bases and J by 7 bases; unmatched bases: 15. The CDR3 is 16 residues long. Germline V gene sequence: CDR1 MDHEN, CDR2 SYDVKM. The CDR3 nucleotides read TGTGCCAGCAGACCCCACCTGACTAGCGGGCGCTTGGAGCAGTACTTC. This translates into CASRPHLTSGRLEQYF.

The chain links TRBV14 to TRBJ2-1; 8 bases are shared with TRBD2. Looked up from germline, CDR1 is SGHDN and CDR2 is FVKESK. The CDR3 contains 16 residues. Trimming at V came to 1 base and at J to 9 bases, leaving 11 bases not matched to a gene. The DNA of the CDR3 is TGTGCCAGCAGCCAAGGTGCCGGGAGGGCCATCAGTGAGCAGTTCTTC. This sequence encodes CASSQGAGRAISEQFF.

The V gene is TRBV7-8, the J gene TRBJ1-5; D is undetermined. Germline lookup yields CDR1 SGHVS and CDR2 FQNEAQ. The CDR3 consists of 17 residues. The V end lost 2 bases, the J end lost 0 bases, and 14 bases lay between the germline ends. CDR3 in amino acids: CASSLRVGQYSNQPQHF. In DNA form, the CDR3 reads TGTGCCAGCAGCTTACGTGTAGGCCAATATAGCAATCAGCCCCAGCATTTT.

The chain links TRBV15 to TRBJ1-4, with TRBD1 as a possible D gene (6 bases). V was cut by 3 bases and J by 8 bases, with 19 bases left in between. The CDR3 is 16 amino acids. Germline CDR1 and CDR2: LNHNV and YYDKDF (reference sequence). The CDR3 region is CATSRVSGGFWEKLFF. The CDR3 coding sequence is TGTGCCACCAGCAGGGTCTCGGGGGGCTTTTGGGAAAAACTGTTTTTT.

The V call is TRBV10-3, the J call TRBJ2-7; no clear D. Germline assignment: CDR1 ENHRY and CDR2 SYGVKD. This CDR3 contains 14 residues. The V end lost 3 bases, the J end lost 0 bases, and 9 bases lay between the germline ends. The DNA of the CDR3 is TGTGCCATCAGTGATGCTTCGTCCTCCTACGAGCAGTACTTC. Its protein is CAISDASSSYEQYF.

CDR3 sequence (DNA): TGCGCCAGCAGCCACCAGAACAGGCCGGGCTACGAGCAGTACTTC. Its translation: CASSHQNRPGYEQYF. The gene calls are TRBV4-1 and TRBJ2-7; D perhaps matches TRBD1 (5 bases). Trimming pared 3 bases from V and 3 bases from J, leaving 15 bases between. Germline CDR1 is MGHRA and CDR2 is YSYEKL. CDR3 size: 15 residues.

This clone was found a few times. V gene TRBV7-9 combines with J gene TRBJ1-5; D gene unclear. The CDR3 extends over 14 amino acids. Trimming removed 6 bases from V and 1 base from J, with 10 bases in between. Germline CDR1 reads SEHNR; CDR2 reads FQNEAQ (reference sequence). This CDR3 reads CASSRLGSNQPQHF. The CDR3 DNA is TGTGCCAGCAGTCGGCTAGGGAGCAATCAGCCCCAGCATTTT. The full variable domain, in which reference TRBV7-9 and TRBJ1-5 provide the parts outside the CDR3, is DTGVSQNPRHKITKRGQNVTFRCDPISEHNRLYWYRQTLGQGPEFLTYFQNEAQLEKSRLLSDRFSAERPKGSFSTLEIQRTEQGDSAMYLCASSRLGSNQPQHFGDGTRLSIL.

The chain has TRBV5-1 and TRBJ2-7; D is perhaps TRBD1 (5 bases). Germline V gene lookup returns CDR1 SGHRS and CDR2 YFSETQ. V was shortened by 7 bases and J by 5 bases, with 19 bases between the two germline ends. This CDR3 comprises 14 residues. Written as DNA, the CDR3 is TGCGCCAGCCGCAGGGATGTAAGCAATAACGAGCAGTACTTC. Protein: CASRRDVSNNEQYF.

The rearrangement links TRBV28 to TRBJ2-6; 7 bases line up with TRBD1. The CDR3 extends over 18 amino acids. Germline assignment: CDR1 MDHEN and CDR2 SYDVKM. The V gene end was trimmed by 3 bases and the J gene end by 0 bases; junction bases not matched to a gene: 8. CDR3 region: CASSFADRLGSGANVLTF. The CDR3 DNA reads as TGTGCCAGCAGTTTCGCGGACAGGCTTGGCTCTGGGGCCAACGTCCTGACTTTC.

The rearrangement links TRBV9 to TRBJ2-3; D tentatively reads TRBD1 or TRBD2 (5 bases each). The V and J ends lost 3 bases and 6 bases respectively, with 17 bases between them. This CDR3 has 15 amino acids. CDR1 SGDLS and CDR2 YYNGEE come from the germline V gene. This chain's CDR3 is CASSGGTSFIDTQYF. As DNA, the CDR3 is TGTGCCAGCAGCGGGGGGACCTCCTTCATTGATACGCAGTATTTT.

The chain is built from TRBV27 and TRBJ2-7, with 9 bases aligning to TRBD1. The CDR3 contains 15 residues. With 2 bases clipped from V and 2 bases from J, the junction kept 4 bases outside the gene matches. The germline V gene encodes CDR1 MNHEY and CDR2 SMNVEV (reference sequence). CDR3 bases: TGTGCCAGCAGTTTACAGGGACAGGGTCCCTACGAGCAGTACTTC. Translation: CASSLQGQGPYEQYF.

In the case of this clone: This specimen includes other DNA sequences encoding the same CDR3. The rearrangement uses TRBV9 and TRBJ2-2, with D possibly being TRBD2 (6 bases). CDR1 SGDLS and CDR2 YYNGEE come from the germline V gene. V lost 2 bases and J lost 1, with 9 bases in between. The CDR3 totals 15 residues. CDR3 loop: CASSVGGGNTGELFF. The CDR3 region has the DNA TGTGCCAGCAGCGTTGGGGGAGGGAACACCGGGGAGCTGTTTTTT.

The genes are TRBV9 and TRBJ2-3, with D uncertain. The V gene lost 3 bases and the J gene lost 8 bases, with 19 bases spanning the gap. The CDR3 is 15 amino acids. CDR1 and CDR2 from the germline V gene are SGDLS and YYNGEE. The CDR3 DNA is TGTGCCAGCAGCGAGCTCGGCAGCCCTGTGGGTACGCAGTATTTT. This encodes CASSELGSPVGTQYF.

The J gene is TRBJ2-7, the V gene TRBV5-1; no clear D gene. Germline loops: CDR1 SGHRS, CDR2 YFSETQ. CDR3 length: 12 residues. V dropped 2 bases and J dropped 4 bases, with 7 bases sitting between them. CDR3: CASSFSHYEQYF. CDR3 in DNA: TGCGCCAGCAGCTTCTCCCATTACGAGCAGTACTTC. Drawing the rest from reference TRBV5-1 and TRBJ2-7, the complete variable domain is KAGVTQTPRYLIKTRGQQVTLSCSPISGHRSVSWYQQTPGQGLQFLFEYFSETQRNKGNFPGRFSGRQFSNSRSEMNVSTLELGDSALYLCASSFSHYEQYFGPGTRLTVT.

The rearrangement uses TRBV28 and TRBJ2-7, with no clear D. Trimming removed 1 base from V and 2 bases from J, with 9 bases in between. The germline V gene encodes CDR1 MDHEN and CDR2 SYDVKM. The CDR3 has 14 residues. The CDR3 region is CASSLSRPAYEQYF. The CDR3 coding sequence is TGTGCCAGCAGTTTATCCAGGCCTGCCTACGAGCAGTACTTC.

The rearrangement links TRBV7-2 to TRBJ2-5; D unclear. V lost 3 bases, J lost 7 bases, and 12 bases lay in between. The CDR3 consists of 13 residues. The germline V gene encodes CDR1 SGHTA and CDR2 FQGNSA. CDR3 nucleotides: TGTGCCAGCAGCTTCGATGACCCCGCGACCCAGTACTTC. It codes for CASSFDDPATQYF.

This chain connects TRBV28 to TRBJ1-5, with D unclear. Germline CDR1 MDHEN, CDR2 SYDVKM. CDR3 size: 16 residues. The V end was cut by 2 bases, the J end by 2 bases, with 13 bases between. CDR3 region: CASSLRPGEGNQPQHF. As DNA, the CDR3 is TGTGCCAGCAGTTTAAGGCCTGGGGAGGGCAATCAGCCCCAGCATTTT.

The rearrangement links TRBV7-6 to TRBJ1-5; 9 bases line up with TRBD1. The V segment lost 2 bases and the J segment 4 bases; nucleotides outside the gene matches: 9. This CDR3 has 17 residues. Germline CDR1 and CDR2: SGHVS and FNYEAQ. The CDR3 loop is CASSLSHGTGPNQPQHF. The DNA for the CDR3 is TGTGCCAGCAGCTTATCACATGGGACAGGGCCTAATCAGCCCCAGCATTTT.

As regards this clone: Other DNA variants within this sample encode the same CDR3. V usage is TRBV28 and J usage is TRBJ2-5; TRBD2 aligns across 9 bases. Germline lookup yields CDR1 MDHEN and CDR2 SYDVKM. The CDR3 is 14 amino acids. The J segment lost 4 bases and the V segment lost 2 bases, leaving 2 bases of the junction unmatched. The CDR3 DNA sequence: TGTGCCAGCAGTTTAGCGGGAGGGCCAGAGACCCAGTACTTC. Translating it yields CASSLAGGPETQYF.

The chain carries TRBV18 and TRBJ1-2, with D hard to call. V lost 6 bases, J lost 6 bases, and 14 bases lay in between. In germline, CDR1 is KGHSH, CDR2 LQKENI. This CDR3 spans 13 amino acids. CDR3 amino acids: CASSQFDGHGYTF. CDR3 in DNA: TGTGCCAGCTCCCAATTCGATGGGCATGGCTACACCTTC.

V and J are TRBV28 and TRBJ2-4, with TRBD1 as a possible D gene (6 bases). The CDR3 totals 18 residues. Trimming took 8 bases from V and 0 from J, leaving 23 bases between them. Germline V gene sequence: CDR1 MDHEN, CDR2 SYDVKM. The CDR3 DNA reads as TGTGCCAGCGGTACAGGGATAAAAAATGTTCTAGCCAAAAACATTCAGTACTTC. Protein sequence: CASGTGIKNVLAKNIQYF.

The genes are TRBV28 and TRBJ2-1; perhaps TRBD1 as D (5 bases). With 6 bases removed from V and 6 bases from J, the gap between germline ends came to 9 bases. This CDR3 region has 12 residues. CDR1 is MDHEN, CDR2 SYDVKM, per germline. Here the CDR3 DNA reads TGTGCCAGCAGCACAGGCCCCAATGAGCAGTTCTTC. Protein: CASSTGPNEQFF.

The chain links TRBV19 to TRBJ1-5; D is unclear. Trimming took off 5 bases at V and 9 bases at J, with 11 bases between the two ends. CDR1 LNHDA and CDR2 SQIVND come from the germline V gene (reference sequence). The CDR3 is 12 residues long. The CDR3 spells CASSARQGPQHF. In nucleotides, the CDR3 is TGTGCCAGTAGTGCCAGACAAGGGCCCCAGCATTTT.